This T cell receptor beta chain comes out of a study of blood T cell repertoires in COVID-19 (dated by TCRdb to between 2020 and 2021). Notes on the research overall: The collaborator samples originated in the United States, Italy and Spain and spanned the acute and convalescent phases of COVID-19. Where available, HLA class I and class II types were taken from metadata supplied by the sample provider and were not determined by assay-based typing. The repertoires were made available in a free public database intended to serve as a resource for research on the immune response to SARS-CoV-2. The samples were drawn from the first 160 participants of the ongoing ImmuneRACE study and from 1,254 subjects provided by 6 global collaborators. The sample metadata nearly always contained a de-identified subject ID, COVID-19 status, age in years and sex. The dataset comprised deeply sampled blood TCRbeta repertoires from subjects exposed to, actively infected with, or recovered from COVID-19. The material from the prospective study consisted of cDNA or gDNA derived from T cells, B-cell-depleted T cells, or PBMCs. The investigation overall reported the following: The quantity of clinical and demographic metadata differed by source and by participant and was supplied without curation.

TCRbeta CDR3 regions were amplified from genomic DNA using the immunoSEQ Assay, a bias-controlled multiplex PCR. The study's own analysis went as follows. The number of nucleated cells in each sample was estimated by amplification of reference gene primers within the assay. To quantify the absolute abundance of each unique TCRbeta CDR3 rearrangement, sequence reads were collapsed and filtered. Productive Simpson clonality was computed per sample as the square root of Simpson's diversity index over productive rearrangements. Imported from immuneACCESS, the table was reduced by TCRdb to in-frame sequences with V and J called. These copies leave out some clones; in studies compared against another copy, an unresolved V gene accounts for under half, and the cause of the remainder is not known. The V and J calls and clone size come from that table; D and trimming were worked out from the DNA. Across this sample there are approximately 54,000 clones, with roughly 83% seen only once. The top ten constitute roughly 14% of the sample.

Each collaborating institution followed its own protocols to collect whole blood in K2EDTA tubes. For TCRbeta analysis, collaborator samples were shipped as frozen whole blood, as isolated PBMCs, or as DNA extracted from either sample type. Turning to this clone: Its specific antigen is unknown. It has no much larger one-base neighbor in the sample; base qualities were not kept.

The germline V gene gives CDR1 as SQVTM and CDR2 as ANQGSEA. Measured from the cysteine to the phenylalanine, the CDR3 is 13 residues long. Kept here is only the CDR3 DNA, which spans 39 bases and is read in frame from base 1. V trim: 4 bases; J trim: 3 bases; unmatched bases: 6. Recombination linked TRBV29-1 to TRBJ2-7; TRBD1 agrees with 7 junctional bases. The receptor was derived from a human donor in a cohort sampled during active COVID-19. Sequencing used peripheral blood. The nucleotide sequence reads TGCAGCGTTGTGGGACAGAGAAACTACGAGCAGTACTTC. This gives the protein CSVVGQRNYEQYF.